This is a list of T cell receptor beta chains from one sample in a study of cytomegalovirus exposure and HLA in healthy donors. This table comes from immunoSEQ multiplex PCR, and its TCRdb copy is limited to in-frame clones, with some not included. There are tens of thousands of clones in the sample; around four fifths occur only once, and 3% to 4% lies in the top ten. Sequences were obtained from PBMCs. Receptor source: a woman aged 40 to 50 in good health and CMV-seronegative. CDR3s include the opening cysteine and the closing phenylalanine or tryptophan. The D gene is left open where the match is weak. Some rows mark clone size as missing; the rest say once, few, many or name a class of expanded clone.

clone_size j_call v_call d_call cdr3_nt cdr3_aa
. TRBJ2-7 TRBV27 . TGTGCCAGCAGAAGGGACAAATACTCCTACGAGCAGTACTTC CASRRDKYSYEQYF
few TRBJ2-2 TRBV5-8 . TGTGCCAGCAGCTTGCGAGACGGGGAGCTGTTTTTT CASSLRDGELFF
few TRBJ2-7 TRBV6-5 TRBD2 TGTGCCAGCAGTGGGACTAGCGGCTCCTACGAGCAGTACTTC CASSGTSGSYEQYF
. TRBJ1-4 TRBV5-1 . TGCGCCAGCAGCCTCGAGAGTGGGGGAGGGAGTGAAAAACTGTTTTTT CASSLESGGGSEKLFF
few TRBJ2-1 TRBV4-3 . TGCGCCAGCAGCCAAGATAGCGTCCACAATGAGCAGTTCTTC CASSQDSVHNEQFF
. TRBJ1-4 TRBV27 TRBD1 TGTGCCAGCAGTCCCCGAGGGACAGGGGCTGGTGAAAAACTGTTTTTT CASSPRGTGAGEKLFF
few TRBJ1-1 TRBV28 . TGTGCCAGCAGTGGCACGACTGAAGCTTTCTTT CASSGTTEAFF
. TRBJ1-2 TRBV19 . TGTGCCAGTAGTCCCGACACAGGAAACTATGGCTACACCTTC CASSPDTGNYGYTF
few TRBJ2-5 TRBV6-6 . TGTGCCAGCAGTTACGGACAGAGACAAGAGACCCAGTACTTC CASSYGQRQETQYF
. TRBJ1-1 TRBV27 . TGTGCCAGCCACCGTCTGACACGGAACACTGAAGCTTTCTTT CASHRLTRNTEAFF
. TRBJ2-5 TRBV29-1 TRBD1 TGCAGCGTTGAAGATCCAGATGGGGACAGGGGGGGATGGGAGACCCAGTACTTC CSVEDPDGDRGGWETQYF
. TRBJ2-1 TRBV7-9 TRBD2 TGTGCCAGCAGCTTCGGACGCGTGCTAGCGGGAGGAATGGACAATGAGCAGTTCTTC CASSFGRVLAGGMDNEQFF
. TRBJ1-4 TRBV27 . TGTGCCAGCAGTCTCAGGGGAGAGGAAAAACTGTTTTTT CASSLRGEEKLFF
. TRBJ2-7 TRBV7-2 . TGTGCCAGCAGCTTAGTCCCAGGGCGGGGCTACGAGCAGTACTTC CASSLVPGRGYEQYF
few TRBJ1-1 TRBV5-6 . TGTGCCAGCAGCTTGTCTAAGACTGAAGCTTTCTTT CASSLSKTEAFF
. TRBJ1-1 TRBV10-2 TRBD1 TGCGCCAGCAGTACCGGGACAGGGGGCGGCAACACTGAAGCTTTCTTT CASSTGTGGGNTEAFF
. TRBJ1-2 TRBV5-6 TRBD1 TGTGCCAGCAGCCTCTCTTTAACAGGGACAGACTATGGCTACACCTTC CASSLSLTGTDYGYTF
once TRBJ2-7 TRBV5-5 . TGTGCCAGCAGCTTGGACAGATACGAGCAGTACTTC CASSLDRYEQYF
. TRBJ2-3 TRBV13 . TGTGCCAGCAGCTCCTTCACAGATACGCAGTATTTT CASSSFTDTQYF
medium-sized TRBJ1-1 TRBV28 . TGTGCCAGCAGGCCAGGGACTGAAGCTTTCTTT CASRPGTEAFF
. TRBJ2-1 TRBV19 . TGTGCCAGTAGTCGTGCCTCCCTCGGGAATGAGCAGTTCTTC CASSRASLGNEQFF
. TRBJ2-1 TRBV28 . TGTGCCAGCAGTTTCCAGGTGAATGAGCAGTTCTTC CASSFQVNEQFF
. TRBJ1-5 TRBV5-4 TRBD1 TGTGCCACCCAGGAAGGACAGGGATATCGGGATCAGCCCCAGCATTTT CATQEGQGYRDQPQHF
. TRBJ2-7 TRBV7-8 TRBD1 TGTGCCAGCACCCAGGGGGGGACAGGGGCCTACGAGCAGTACTTC CASTQGGTGAYEQYF
. TRBJ2-4 TRBV2 . TGTGCCAGCAGTGAGGCGGGACCTCGAAAGTTGGTCAAAAACATTCAGTACTTC CASSEAGPRKLVKNIQYF
. TRBJ2-7 TRBV5-1 TRBD1 TGCGCCAGCGGCGGATCCGGGACAGGTGCCTACGAGCAGTACTTC CASGGSGTGAYEQYF
. TRBJ2-2 TRBV10-3 TRBD1 TGTGCCATCAGTGAGGTGGACAGGGTGGCGAACACCGGGGAGCTGTTTTTT CAISEVDRVANTGELFF
. TRBJ1-2 TRBV11-2 . TGTGCCAGCAGCCCCTTGGAGAGGAGAACTAACTATGGCTACACCTTC CASSPLERRTNYGYTF
. TRBJ2-1 TRBV29-1 . TGCAGCGTTGAGATGGGGGACTGGGGCTCCTACAATGAGCAGTTCTTC CSVEMGDWGSYNEQFF
. TRBJ2-2 TRBV5-4 . TGTGCCAGCAGCTGGCCGGGGGTTGGGGAGCTGTTTTTT CASSWPGVGELFF
once TRBJ1-3 TRBV27 . TGTGCCAGCAGCCGTCGGGGAAGTGGAAACACCATATATTTT CASSRRGSGNTIYF
. TRBJ2-1 TRBV7-7 TRBD2 TGTGCCAGCAGCCCGGGGACTAGAAGGAATGAGCAGTTCTTC CASSPGTRRNEQFF
. TRBJ2-1 TRBV27 TRBD2 TGTGCCAGCAGTTTACAGACTAGCGGCTGGGATGAGCAGTTCTTC CASSLQTSGWDEQFF
. TRBJ2-7 TRBV7-3 . TGTGCCAGCAGCCTACAGGGGGGGCCGCCCTACGAGCAGTACTTC CASSLQGGPPYEQYF
. TRBJ1-2 TRBV28 TRBD1 TGTGCCAGCAGTCCACCCGGGACAGGTGGAGGTAGGGGCTACACCTTC CASSPPGTGGGRGYTF
. TRBJ1-4 TRBV7-9 TRBD1 TGTGCCAGCAGCCCCGGACAGGAGGGATCTAATGAAAAACTGTTTTTT CASSPGQEGSNEKLFF
. TRBJ2-5 TRBV13 . TGTGCCAGCAGCTTAACAGAAGATGAGCAGTACTTC CASSLTEDEQYF
few TRBJ1-1 TRBV5-6 . TGTGCCAGCAGCTTGGACAGATACACTGAAGCTTTCTTT CASSLDRYTEAFF
once TRBJ2-1 TRBV27 TRBD2 TGTGCCAGCAGTTACTCCCGACTAGCGGGGGTTCTACAAGGTGAGCAGTTCTTC CASSYSRLAGVLQGEQFF
. TRBJ2-1 TRBV28 TRBD2 TGTGCCAGCAGCCCCGTCCAGAGCGGGAGTTTCTACAATGAGCAGTTCTTC CASSPVQSGSFYNEQFF